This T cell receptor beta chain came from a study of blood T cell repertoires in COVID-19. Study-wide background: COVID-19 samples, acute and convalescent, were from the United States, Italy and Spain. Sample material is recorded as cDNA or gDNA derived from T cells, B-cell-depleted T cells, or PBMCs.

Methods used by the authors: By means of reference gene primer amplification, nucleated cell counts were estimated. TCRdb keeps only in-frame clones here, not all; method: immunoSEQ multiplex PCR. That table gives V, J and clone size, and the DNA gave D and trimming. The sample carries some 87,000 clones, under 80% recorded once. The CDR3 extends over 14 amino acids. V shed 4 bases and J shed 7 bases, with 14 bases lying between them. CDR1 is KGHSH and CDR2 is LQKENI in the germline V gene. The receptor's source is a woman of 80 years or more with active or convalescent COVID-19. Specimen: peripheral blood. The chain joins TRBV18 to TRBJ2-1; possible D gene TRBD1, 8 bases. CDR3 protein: CASSLGQGGNEQFF. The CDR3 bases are TGTGCCAGCTCACTCGGACAGGGAGGGAATGAGCAGTTCTTC.